The entry that follows covers one T cell receptor beta chain sequence. Germline V gives CDR1 SQVTM, CDR2 ANQGSEA. Trimming stripped 7 bases from V and 0 bases from J, with 12 bases between. This CDR3 has 13 residues. The data were obtained in a study of blood T cell repertoires in COVID-19. About the research overall: Nucleic acid was either cDNA or gDNA, and it came from T cells, B-cell-depleted T cells, or PBMCs.

In the original workflow: Quantification of nucleated cells was approximated via reference gene primer amplification. Some clones are missing from TCRdb's copy, which holds only in-frame ones; the method was immunoSEQ multiplex PCR. Clone size and the V and J calls come from that table; the DNA yielded D and trimming. The table has about 34,000 clones, 80% seen once; the top ten hold roughly an eighth. The rearrangement links TRBV29-1 to TRBJ1-1; maybe TRBD1 (6 bases). The specimen sequenced was peripheral blood. This TCR was recovered from a woman aged 70-85 years with acute or convalescent COVID-19. CDR3 residues: CSAGQTMNTEAFF. CDR3 DNA: TGCAGCGCTGGACAGACTATGAACACTGAAGCTTTCTTT. Based on the CDR3 plus reference TRBV29-1 and TRBJ1-1, the full variable domain is SAVISQKPSRDICQRGTSLTIQCQVDSQVTMMFWYRQQPGQSLTLIATANQGSEATYESGFVIDKFPISRPNLTFSTLTVSNMSPEDSSIYLCSAGQTMNTEAFFGQGTRLTVV.